One TCR beta chain is described in this entry. Seattle researchers signed up patients amid active infection and tracked them longitudinally. The CDR3 length is 15 residues. This specimen belongs to a study of blood T cell repertoires in COVID-19. This table comes from immunoSEQ multiplex PCR, and its TCRdb copy is limited to in-frame clones, with some not included. The repertoire consists of 150,000 or so clones, with 80% to 95% occurring once and the leading ten covering roughly 2.1%. The J gene is TRBJ1-5, the V gene TRBV21-1; the table gives TRBD1 as D, unverified against the DNA. TRBV21-1 is a known pseudogene. This TCR was sampled from a woman aged 60-75 years with COVID-19, enrolled during active disease. Sequenced material: peripheral blood. CDR3 loop: CASVTTSGSKQPQHF. The CDR3 DNA is TGTGCCAGCGTCACGACGTCAGGGTCGAAACAGCCCCAGCATTTT.